This T cell receptor beta chain emerged from a study of T cell responses to AZD1222 COVID-19 vaccine. Repertoires were generated with immunoSEQ multiplex PCR, while TCRdb's copy carries only in-frame clones and drops some. Of 130,000 to 150,000 clones listed, about nine tenths are singletons. This clone appeared a few times. Its antigen is as yet unknown. Looked up from germline, CDR1 is SGHTA and CDR2 is FQGTGA. V lost 5 bases and J 6 bases, leaving 17 bases between the germline ends. CDR3 length: 14 residues. Study results and limitations: Repertoires were obtained only post-peak T cell response. Clonal diversity may have been underestimated in mostly white British donors. Spike-specific TCR breadth and depth both grew after two AZD1222 doses.

V gene TRBV7-3 combines with J gene TRBJ2-7, with D perhaps matching TRBD2 (6 bases). Source: peripheral blood, taken on day 0 of MenACWY control vaccination. This TCR derives from an adult in good health. The CDR3 loop reads CASSPGDAHSEQYF. DNA of the CDR3: TGTGCCAGCAGCCCGGGGGACGCTCATAGCGAGCAGTACTTC.